This entry lists 23 T cell receptor beta chains sequenced from one sample in a study of CD8+ T cells in alopecia areata. As the sequencing template, cDNA was produced by extracting RNA and reverse transcribing it. The protocol was immunoSEQ multiplex PCR, while the TCRdb copy is restricted to in-frame clones and leaves out a portion. The sample includes over 150,000 clones, roughly 60% of them seen just once. The starting material was CD4+ T cells sorted from blood, obtained at week 0. Receptors originate from a human donor with alopecia areata.

The chain employs TRBV25-1 and TRBJ2-1; D is unresolved. The CDR3 spans 14 residues. Germline-derived CDR1 and CDR2 are MGHDK and SYGVNS. V was trimmed by 3 bases and J by 5 bases, leaving 11 bases between them. The CDR3 sequence is CASSDVLGNNEQFF. The CDR3 nucleotides read TGTGCCAGCAGTGACGTCCTAGGGAACAATGAGCAGTTCTTC.

The chain combines TRBV30 with TRBJ1-1, with TRBD1 matching over 7 bases. Looked up from germline, CDR1 is GTSNPN and CDR2 is SVGIG (reference sequence). Germline trimming cut 4 bases from V and 5 bases from J; bases unmatched to any gene: 7. CDR3 length equals 13 residues. The chain's CDR3 is CAWISAGGTEAFF. CDR3 bases: TGTGCCTGGATATCAGCAGGGGGAACTGAAGCTTTCTTT.

This chain joins TRBV28 and TRBJ1-5; D is perhaps TRBD1 (6 bases). There are 15 residues in the CDR3. From germline, CDR1 is MDHEN and CDR2 SYDVKM. V shed 2 bases and J shed 5 bases, with 13 bases lying between them. This CDR3 reads CASSLITGRDQPQHF. The CDR3 coding sequence is TGTGCCAGCAGTTTAATAACAGGGCGAGATCAGCCCCAGCATTTT.

This clone has only one observation. The V call is TRBV13, the J call TRBJ2-5; 7 nucleotides agree with TRBD1. The CDR3 length is 15 residues. Germline V gene sequence: CDR1 PRHDT, CDR2 FYEKMQ (reference sequence). The junction had 6 bases not matched to a gene; V was cut back by 4 bases and J by 1 base. The CDR3 protein is CASSSPDRRQETQYF. Here the CDR3 DNA reads TGTGCCAGCAGCTCCCCGGACAGGCGCCAAGAGACCCAGTACTTC.

This clone has only a few counts. The chain recombines TRBV7-9 with TRBJ2-7, with D tentatively TRBD2 (5 bases). CDR1 is SEHNR, CDR2 FQNEAQ, per germline (reference sequence). V dropped 1 base and J dropped 4 bases, with 8 bases sitting between them. The CDR3 is 13 amino acids. CDR3 sequence reads: CASSLEGRYEQYF. In DNA form, the CDR3 reads TGTGCCAGCAGCTTAGAAGGGAGATACGAGCAGTACTTC.

This chain links TRBV4-3 with TRBJ2-2; TRBD1 aligns across 11 bases. There are 17 residues in the CDR3. V was clipped by 3 bases and J by 2 bases; unmatched bases: 5. The V gene's germline CDR1 is LGHNA and CDR2 YSLEER. CDR3 DNA sequence: TGCGCCAGCAGCCAGGCCTGGACAGGGGGCAACACCGGGGAGCTGTTTTTT. As protein: CASSQAWTGGNTGELFF.

This clone has a handful of counts. The gene calls are TRBV29-1 and TRBJ2-5; no firm D call. Germline assignment: CDR1 SQVTM and CDR2 ANQGSEA. V lost 6 bases to trimming and J lost 2 bases, with 19 bases between them. The CDR3 runs 15 residues. CDR3 residues: CSVLLRRLGQETQYF. The CDR3 DNA reads TGCAGCGTCCTACTCAGACGGTTAGGACAAGAGACCCAGTACTTC.

The V and J genes are TRBV30 and TRBJ2-7; D possibly corresponds to TRBD2 (6 bases). The germline gives CDR1 GTSNPN, CDR2 SVGIG (reference sequence). The CDR3 is made up of 13 amino acids. With 2 bases removed from V and 0 bases from J, the gap between germline ends came to 8 bases. The CDR3, as DNA: TGTGCCTGGAGTCGGGAGAGCTCCTACGAGCAGTACTTC. Translation: CAWSRESSYEQYF.

The chain joins TRBV30 to TRBJ2-7; possibly TRBD2 for D (6 bases). V lost 0 bases to trimming and J lost 7 bases, with 13 bases between them. Looked up from germline, CDR1 is GTSNPN and CDR2 is SVGIG (reference sequence). CDR3 size: 13 residues. The CDR3 nucleotides read TGTGCCTGGAGTGTATGGTTGACTAGTGAGCAGTACTTC. This sequence encodes CAWSVWLTSEQYF.

This clone was recorded a few times. The gene calls are TRBV2 and TRBJ2-5, with 11 positions matching TRBD2. J was trimmed by 5 bases and V by 5 bases; bases with no gene match: 7. The CDR3 has 15 amino acids. Germline V gene lookup returns CDR1 SNHLY and CDR2 FYNNEI. The CDR3 DNA is TGTGCCAGCAGTATACTAGCGGGGGATGGGGAGACCCAGTACTTC. Residues: CASSILAGDGETQYF.

This clone appeared a few times. The rearrangement links TRBV29-1 to TRBJ1-6, with D possibly TRBD1 on 6 matching bases. There are 13 residues in the CDR3. V dropped 6 bases and J dropped 14 bases, with 20 bases sitting between them. Germline V lookup: CDR1 SQVTM, CDR2 ANQGSEA. The DNA for the CDR3 is TGCAGCGTGGCGGAGGGGGGGGGTACCACCCTCCACTTT. As protein: CSVAEGGGTTLHF.

This clone occurred once. The chain joins TRBV10-3 to TRBJ2-1, with 12 positions matching TRBD2. The CDR3 consists of 14 residues. Germline CDR1 is ENHRY and CDR2 is SYGVKD. The V gene end was trimmed by 10 bases and the J gene end by 8 bases; junction bases not matched to a gene: 9. CDR3 sequence: CATNPSGGAHEQFF. DNA for the CDR3: TGTGCCACCAACCCTAGCGGGGGGGCCCATGAGCAGTTCTTC.

This clone was observed a handful of times. The V gene is TRBV27, the J gene TRBJ2-3, with a tentative D call TRBD1 (6 bases). This CDR3 has 15 amino acids. CDR1 is MNHEY and CDR2 is SMNVEV in the germline V gene (reference sequence). Trimming removed 5 bases at V and 1 base at J, with 13 bases between. The CDR3 sequence is CASSLTGARTDTQYF. DNA for the CDR3: TGTGCCAGCAGTCTGACAGGCGCCCGCACAGATACGCAGTATTTT.

The CDR3 DNA sequence: TGTGCCAGCAGTTTCCGACAGGGAGGGAGAGATACGCAGTATTTT. Translated: CASSFRQGGRDTQYF. The rearrangement links TRBV27 to TRBJ2-3; TRBD1 or TRBD2 may be the D gene (7 bases each). The CDR3 covers 15 residues. Germline CDR1 and CDR2: MNHEY and SMNVEV (reference sequence). The V end was cut by 3 bases, the J end by 5 bases, with 15 bases between.

This clone has a handful of counts. V usage is TRBV29-1 and J usage is TRBJ1-2; D is ambiguous. From germline, CDR1 is SQVTM and CDR2 ANQGSEA. Trimming removed 6 bases from V and 2 bases from J, with 13 bases in between. This CDR3 has 13 residues. The CDR3, as DNA: TGCAGCGTACAGACCCTCCTCAACTATGGCTACACCTTC. It is translated as CSVQTLLNYGYTF.

The V gene is TRBV11-1, the J gene TRBJ2-1, with 8 bases lining up with TRBD1. The length of the CDR3 is 16 residues. Germline lookup yields CDR1 SGHAT and CDR2 FQDESV (reference sequence). V lost 0 bases and J lost 3; bases outside the gene matches: 4. The CDR3 DNA sequence: TGTGCCAGCAGCTTAGCCCGGACAGGGTTCTACAATGAGCAGTTCTTC. It specifies CASSLARTGFYNEQFF. The complete variable domain, with remaining parts taken from reference TRBV11-1 and TRBJ2-1, reads EAEVAQSPRYKITEKSQAVAFWCDPISGHATLYWYRQILGQGPELLVQFQDESVVDDSQLPKDRFSAERLKGVDSTLKIQPAELGDSAMYLCASSLARTGFYNEQFFGPGTRLTVL.

This chain links TRBV27 with TRBJ2-5; D is undetermined. V lost 5 bases, J lost 5 bases, and 15 bases lay in between. This CDR3 spans 14 amino acids. Germline V gene lookup returns CDR1 MNHEY and CDR2 SMNVEV (reference sequence). The CDR3 loop reads CASSTGRSRETQYF. CDR3 nucleotide sequence: TGTGCCAGCAGTACCGGACGGTCGCGGGAGACCCAGTACTTC.

This chain uses TRBV2 with TRBJ2-5; TRBD1 matches at 8 bases. V dropped 2 bases and J dropped 1; count of bases not matched to a gene: 6. The germline gives CDR1 SNHLY, CDR2 FYNNEI. This CDR3 has 16 amino acids. CDR3 region: CASSEQLTGVQETQYF. For the CDR3, the DNA is TGTGCCAGCAGTGAACAACTGACAGGGGTCCAAGAGACCCAGTACTTC.

This clone occurred a few times. The junction and the germline gene differ at one end; a read error may be behind it. The V and J genes are TRBV2 and TRBJ2-1, with a possible D match to TRBD2 (6 bases). The germline CDR1 and CDR2 sequences are SNHLY and FYNNEI. CDR3 length: 14 residues. CDR3 region: CARSGRGLGNEQFF. In nucleotides, the CDR3 is TGTGCCAGAAGTGGCCGGGGGTTGGGGAATGAGCAGTTCTTC.

This clone has more than one count but fewer than ten. The chain joins TRBV29-1 to TRBJ1-2, with TRBD1 as a possible D gene (5 bases). The V end lost 4 bases, the J end lost 5 bases, and 14 bases lay between the germline ends. The CDR3 has 13 residues. Per germline, CDR1 SQVTM and CDR2 ANQGSEA. CDR3 region: CSVVQARGYGYTF. Here the CDR3 DNA reads TGCAGCGTTGTCCAGGCCCGGGGGTATGGCTACACCTTC.

The chain combines TRBV30 with TRBJ2-2, with 7 nucleotides matching TRBD1. Trimming took 1 base from V and 5 from J; bases not matched to a gene: 7. CDR3 length: 15 amino acids. The germline V gene encodes CDR1 GTSNPN and CDR2 SVGIG (reference sequence). Here the CDR3 reads CAWSDHPTGTGELFF. CDR3 coding DNA: TGTGCCTGGAGTGACCATCCGACAGGGACCGGGGAGCTGTTTTTT.

The CDR3 sequence: CSVGQMSGWAEAFF. CDR3 nucleotides: TGCAGCGTCGGACAGATGAGTGGTTGGGCTGAAGCTTTCTTT. The chain uses TRBV29-1 and TRBJ1-1; possibly TRBD1 for D (6 bases). The CDR3 is made up of 14 amino acids. The germline V gene has CDR1 SQVTM and CDR2 ANQGSEA. V dropped 6 bases and J dropped 6 bases, with 20 bases sitting between them.

This clone turned up a few times. V usage is TRBV7-9 and J usage is TRBJ1-5; 8 nucleotides match TRBD1. The CDR3 consists of 16 residues. The V gene end was trimmed by 11 bases and the J gene end by 3 bases; junction bases not matched to a gene: 15. The V gene's germline CDR1 is SEHNR and CDR2 FQNEAQ (reference sequence). DNA of the CDR3: TGTGCCGTCCCCCTCACTAAGACAGGGGACAATCAGCCCCAGCATTTT. It is translated as CAVPLTKTGDNQPQHF. Full variable domain (missing parts from reference TRBV7-9 and TRBJ1-5): DTGVSQNPRHKITKRGQNVTFRCDPISEHNRLYWYRQTLGQGPEFLTYFQNEAQLEKSRLLSDRFSAERPKGSFSTLEIQRTEQGDSAMYLCAVPLTKTGDNQPQHFGDGTRLSIL.